The T cell receptor beta chain under discussion was sequenced for a study of graft-versus-host responses after intestinal transplantation. Study summary: Among the recipients, transplants were multivisceral, liver-intestinal, or isolated intestinal. After anti-thymocyte globulin induction, recipients took tacrolimus and steroids for roughly three years. Findings of the study overall: High graft-versus-host to host-versus-graft T cell clonal ratios marked allografts of patients with graft-donor macrochimerism.

Libraries were prepared by immunoSEQ multiplex PCR; TCRdb keeps only in-frame clonotypes and omits some of them. The table lists 85,000 to 100,000 clones, 90% of them singletons. With respect to this clone: The antigen is undetermined.

The receptor was isolated from a human donor who received an intestinal transplant. Sequencing was performed on unstimulated CD4+ T cells sorted from spleen or lymph node cells, taken before intestinal transplant.

This CDR3 reads CAIRGQGTLSMAGYTF. In DNA, the CDR3 is TGTGCCATCAGGGGACAGGGAACCCTCTCTATGGCTGGCTACACCTTC. The rearrangement uses TRBV10-3 and TRBJ1-2, with 9 bases aligning to TRBD1. Germline lookup yields CDR1 ENHRY and CDR2 SYGVKD. The CDR3 covers 16 residues. V was pared by 6 bases and J by 7 bases, with 15 bases of the junction left unmatched.